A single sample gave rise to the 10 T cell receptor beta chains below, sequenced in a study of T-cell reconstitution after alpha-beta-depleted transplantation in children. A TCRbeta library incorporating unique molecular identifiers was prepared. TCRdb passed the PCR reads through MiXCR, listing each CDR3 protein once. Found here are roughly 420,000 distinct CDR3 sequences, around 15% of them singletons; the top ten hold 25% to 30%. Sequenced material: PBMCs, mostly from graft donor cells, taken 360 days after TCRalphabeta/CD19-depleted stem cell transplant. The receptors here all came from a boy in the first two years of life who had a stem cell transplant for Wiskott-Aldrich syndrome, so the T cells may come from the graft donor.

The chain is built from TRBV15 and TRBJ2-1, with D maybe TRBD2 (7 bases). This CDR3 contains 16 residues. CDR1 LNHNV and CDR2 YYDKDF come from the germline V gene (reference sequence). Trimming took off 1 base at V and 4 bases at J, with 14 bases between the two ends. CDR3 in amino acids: CATSRVGGGPYNEQFF. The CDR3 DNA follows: TGTGCCACCAGCAGAGTAGGGGGGGGGCCTTACAATGAGCAGTTCTTC.

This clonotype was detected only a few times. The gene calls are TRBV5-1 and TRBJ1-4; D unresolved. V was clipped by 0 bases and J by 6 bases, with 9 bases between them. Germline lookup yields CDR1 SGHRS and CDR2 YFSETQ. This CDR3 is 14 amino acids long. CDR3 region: CASSLGGSDEKLFF. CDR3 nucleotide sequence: TGCGCCAGCAGCTTGGGAGGGTCCGATGAAAAACTGTTTTTT.

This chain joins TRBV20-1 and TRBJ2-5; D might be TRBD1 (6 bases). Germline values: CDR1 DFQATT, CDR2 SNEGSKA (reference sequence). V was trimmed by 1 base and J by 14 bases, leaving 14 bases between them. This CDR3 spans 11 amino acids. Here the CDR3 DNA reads TGCAGTGCTAGAGTCCGAAGACAGGAATACTTC. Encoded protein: CSARVRRQEYF.

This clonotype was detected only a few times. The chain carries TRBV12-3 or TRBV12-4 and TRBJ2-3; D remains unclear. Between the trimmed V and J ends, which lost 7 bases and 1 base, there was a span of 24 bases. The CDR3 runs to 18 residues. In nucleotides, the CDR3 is TGTGCCAGCACTTTGTCCCCTTTAGGCGCGGCGGGCACAGATACGCAGTATTTT. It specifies CASTLSPLGAAGTDTQYF.

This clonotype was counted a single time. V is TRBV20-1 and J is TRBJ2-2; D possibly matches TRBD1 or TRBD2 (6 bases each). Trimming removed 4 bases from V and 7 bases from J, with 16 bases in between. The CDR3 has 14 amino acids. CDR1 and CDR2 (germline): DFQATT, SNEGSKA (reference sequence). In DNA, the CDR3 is TGCAGTGCTACCCGCGGGACAAACGGCGGGGAGCTGTTTTTT. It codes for CSATRGTNGGELFF.

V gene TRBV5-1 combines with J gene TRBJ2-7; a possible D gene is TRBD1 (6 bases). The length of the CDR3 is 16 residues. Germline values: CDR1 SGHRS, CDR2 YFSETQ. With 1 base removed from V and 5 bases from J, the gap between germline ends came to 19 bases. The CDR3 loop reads CASSLRPGTFLDEQYF. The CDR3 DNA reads TGCGCCAGCAGCTTGCGTCCAGGGACATTCTTGGACGAGCAGTACTTC.

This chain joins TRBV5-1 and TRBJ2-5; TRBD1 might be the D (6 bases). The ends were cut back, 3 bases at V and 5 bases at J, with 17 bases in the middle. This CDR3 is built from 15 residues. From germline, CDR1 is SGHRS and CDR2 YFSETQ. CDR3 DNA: TGCGCCAGCAGCTCGGGACAAAGGATCGGGGAGACCCAGTACTTC. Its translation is CASSSGQRIGETQYF. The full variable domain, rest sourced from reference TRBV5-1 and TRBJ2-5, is KAGVTQTPRYLIKTRGQQVTLSCSPISGHRSVSWYQQTPGQGLQFLFEYFSETQRNKGNFPGRFSGRQFSNSRSEMNVSTLELGDSALYLCASSSGQRIGETQYFGPGTRLLVL.

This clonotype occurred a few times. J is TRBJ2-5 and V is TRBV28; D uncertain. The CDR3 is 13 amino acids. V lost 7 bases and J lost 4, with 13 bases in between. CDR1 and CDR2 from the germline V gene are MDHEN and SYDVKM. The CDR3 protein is CASTPGRPETQYF. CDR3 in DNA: TGTGCCAGCACCCCTGGCCGGCCAGAGACCCAGTACTTC.

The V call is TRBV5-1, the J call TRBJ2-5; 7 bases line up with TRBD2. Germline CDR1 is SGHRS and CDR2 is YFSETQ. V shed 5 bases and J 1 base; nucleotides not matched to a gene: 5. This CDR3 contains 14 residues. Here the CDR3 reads CASRVVAGQETQYF. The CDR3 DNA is TGCGCCAGCAGGGTCGTAGCGGGCCAAGAGACCCAGTACTTC. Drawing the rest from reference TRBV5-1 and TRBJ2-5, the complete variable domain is KAGVTQTPRYLIKTRGQQVTLSCSPISGHRSVSWYQQTPGQGLQFLFEYFSETQRNKGNFPGRFSGRQFSNSRSEMNVSTLELGDSALYLCASRVVAGQETQYFGPGTRLLVL.

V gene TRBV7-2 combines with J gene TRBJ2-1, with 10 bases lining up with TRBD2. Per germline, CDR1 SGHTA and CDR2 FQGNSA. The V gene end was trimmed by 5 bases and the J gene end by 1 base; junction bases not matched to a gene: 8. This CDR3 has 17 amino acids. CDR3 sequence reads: CASSRPSGRGSYNEQFF. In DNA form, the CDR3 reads TGTGCCAGCAGCCGACCCAGCGGGAGGGGGTCCTACAATGAGCAGTTCTTC.